This T cell receptor (beta chain) was sequenced in a study of blood T cell repertoires in COVID-19. For the study at large: Sites in the United States, Italy and Spain provided acute and convalescent COVID-19 samples. PBMCs, B-cell-depleted T cells, or T cells were the source of the cDNA or gDNA that made up the material.

In the study's own analysis: From reference gene primer amplification, estimates of nucleated cell counts were derived. The table came from immunoSEQ multiplex PCR; TCRdb's copy has only in-frame clones and leaves some out. D and trimming were read from the DNA, whereas the V and J calls and clone size are those reported in that table. In the table there are approximately 50,000 clones, approximately 88% of which are singletons. The CDR3 sequence is 16 residues long. V trimming: 4 bases; J trimming: 4 bases; junction bases outside the gene matches: 10. The V gene's germline CDR1 is SGHRS and CDR2 YFSETQ.

V and J are TRBV5-1 and TRBJ1-4; 7 bases map to TRBD1. The material sequenced was peripheral blood. The source is a human donor in a cohort sampled during active COVID-19. As DNA, the CDR3 is TGCGCCAGCAGCCTCAGGGGCAGGGGGAATAATGAAAAACTGTTTTTT. This codes for CASSLRGRGNNEKLFF.